This TCR beta chain was recovered during a study of blood T cells in healthy people across ages. Study-level points and caveats: Versus aged donors, long-lived donors had higher diversity and more naive CD4+ cells. Measured against age, TCR beta diversity per million T cells decreased in a roughly linear manner.

A J-beta primer mix and a sample-barcoded 5' primer were used in a second PCR of about 7 to 12 cycles. At least 3 million CDR3-containing paired-end reads were obtained per sample. TCRdb fed the 5' RACE reads into MiXCR, producing one record per CDR3 protein. In the table there are about 1.6 million distinct CDR3 sequences, roughly 30% of which are singletons. V lost 6 bases, J lost 4 bases, and 9 bases stayed unmatched. The germline gives CDR1 DFQATT, CDR2 SNEGSKA (reference sequence). The CDR3 sequence is 14 residues long. This clonotype was counted a few times. Its matching antigen is unknown. The donors, aged about 6 to 100, were healthy Caucasians from Russia.

The chain recombines TRBV20-1 with TRBJ2-1; 7 nucleotides match TRBD2. Sequenced sample: blood. The receptor comes from a woman aged 30 to 39 in good health. The CDR3 is CSAGASGPYNEQFF. In nucleotides, the CDR3 is TGCAGTGCCGGAGCTAGCGGACCTTACAATGAGCAGTTCTTC.